This T cell receptor beta chain was observed in a study of blood T cell repertoires in COVID-19. Study-wide context: Acute-phase and convalescent COVID-19 samples originated in the United States, Italy and Spain. T cells, B-cell-depleted T cells, or PBMCs provided the cDNA or gDNA that served as material.

V was clipped by 5 bases and J by 12 bases, with 11 bases between them. Germline CDR1 and CDR2: SNHLY and FYNNEI. The CDR3 length is 11 residues. As processed by the authors: Reference gene primer amplification in the assay estimated nucleated cell counts. The data were produced by immunoSEQ multiplex PCR, yet TCRdb's version contains in-frame clones alone and is incomplete. Clone size and the V and J calls come from that table; the DNA yielded D and trimming. The sample lists a few hundred thousand clones; 80% to 90% were seen once. The V gene is TRBV2, the J gene TRBJ2-1; D remains unclear. The clonotype comes from a woman aged 25 to 39 with active or convalescent COVID-19. Sequencing input: peripheral blood. The CDR3 is CASSFPFSQFF. The DNA for the CDR3 is TGTGCCAGCAGTTTTCCCTTCTCGCAGTTCTTC.